Listed here are 19 T cell receptor beta chains from one sample, sequenced in a study of blood T cell repertoires in COVID-19. The table came from immunoSEQ multiplex PCR; TCRdb's copy has only in-frame clones and leaves some out. The table includes 90,000 to 120,000 clones, 69% detected once. Sequenced input: peripheral blood. Receptors originate from a man older than 75 with acute or convalescent COVID-19.

The rearrangement uses TRBV5-8 and TRBJ1-6, with TRBD1 as a possible D gene (5 bases). The ends were cut back, 3 bases at V and 7 bases at J, with 8 bases in the middle. This CDR3 is built from 13 residues. Germline assignment: CDR1 SGHTS and CDR2 YDEGEE. CDR3 DNA: TGTGCCAGCAGCTGGGGCCCGAATTCACCCCTCCACTTT. It yields the protein CASSWGPNSPLHF.

The rearrangement links TRBV24-1 to TRBJ2-1, with a tentative D call TRBD1 (6 bases). The CDR3 contains 14 residues. The germline V and J ends were trimmed by 5 bases and 0 bases, with 7 bases remaining between them. CDR1 KGHDR and CDR2 SFDVKD come from the germline V gene. The CDR3 sequence is CATSVGGSYNEQFF. CDR3 nucleotide sequence: TGTGCCACCAGTGTAGGGGGCTCCTACAATGAGCAGTTCTTC.

This clone was found a few times. The rearrangement links TRBV3-1 (or the pseudogene TRBV3-2) to TRBJ2-7, with D possibly matching TRBD1 (6 bases). Germline CDR1 reads LGHDT; CDR2 reads YNNKEL (reference sequence). The CDR3 is made up of 15 amino acids. Trimming removed 4 bases at V and 2 bases at J, with 15 bases between. The CDR3 DNA sequence: TGTGCCAGCAGCCGGGCCCCCACAGGGACCTACGAGCAGTACTTC. Protein: CASSRAPTGTYEQYF.

The chain employs TRBV5-5 and TRBJ2-7, with 10 positions matching TRBD2. Germline CDR1 reads SGHKS; CDR2 reads YYEKEE (reference sequence). V lost 3 bases to trimming and J lost 3 bases; unmatched junction nucleotides: 3. The CDR3 runs 14 residues. This chain's CDR3 is CASSSSGSNYEQYF. The CDR3 DNA is TGTGCCAGCAGCTCTAGCGGGAGCAACTACGAGCAGTACTTC.

V and J are TRBV11-3 and TRBJ2-3; 11 bases match TRBD2. The trim removed 5 bases at V and 5 bases at J, leaving 6 bases unmatched. CDR3 size: 15 residues. Germline V gene data show CDR1 as SGHNT and CDR2 as YENEEA. The CDR3 bases are TGTGCCAGCAGCCCCAGACTAGCGGGGAAAGATACGCAGTATTTT. The encoded protein is CASSPRLAGKDTQYF.

The chain combines TRBV5-6 with TRBJ2-1, with 7 bases matching TRBD2. The CDR3 covers 16 residues. Germline-derived CDR1 and CDR2 are SGHDT and YYEEEE. Trimming cost V 2 bases and J 1 base; bases outside gene matches: 6. CDR3 in amino acids: CASSLNGGRSYNEQFF. The CDR3 nucleotides are TGTGCCAGCAGCTTAAACGGCGGGAGATCCTACAATGAGCAGTTCTTC.

This clone was counted many times. The V gene is TRBV9, the J gene TRBJ2-5, with TRBD2 matching over 9 bases. This CDR3 spans 14 amino acids. The V gene's germline CDR1 is SGDLS and CDR2 YYNGEE. With 3 bases clipped from V and 3 bases from J, the junction kept 3 bases outside the gene matches. CDR3 amino acids: CASSDRLAEETQYF. For the CDR3, the DNA is TGTGCCAGCAGCGACCGACTAGCGGAAGAGACCCAGTACTTC.

This clone was counted only a few times. This sample includes further DNA sequences coding for the same CDR3. The chain is built from TRBV18 and TRBJ1-4; no clear D. The length of the CDR3 is 13 residues. Looked up from germline, CDR1 is KGHSH and CDR2 is LQKENI. V lost 0 bases and J lost 7, with 6 bases in between. The CDR3 protein is CASSPPGSEKLFF. The CDR3 nucleotides are TGTGCCAGCTCACCACCCGGGAGTGAAAAACTGTTTTTT.

The J gene is TRBJ2-1, the V gene TRBV27; tentatively, D is TRBD1 (5 bases). This CDR3 region has 15 residues. Trimming left V 7 bases short and J 6 bases short, with 19 bases between. Per the germline V gene, CDR1 is MNHEY and CDR2 is SMNVEV (reference sequence). The CDR3 here is CASTGLGAFGNEQFF. CDR3 bases: TGTGCCAGCACGGGTTTAGGGGCTTTCGGCAATGAGCAGTTCTTC.

J is TRBJ2-1 and V is TRBV18; D possibly corresponds to TRBD1 (6 bases). CDR1 and CDR2 from the germline V gene are KGHSH and LQKENI. This CDR3 comprises 15 residues. V was clipped by 1 base and J by 6 bases, with 13 bases between them. The CDR3 reads CASSPRGQGSNEQFF. The CDR3 region has the DNA TGTGCCAGCTCACCACGTGGGCAGGGGAGCAATGAGCAGTTCTTC.

The rearrangement links TRBV7-9 to TRBJ2-5; unclear D gene. Germline V CDR1 and CDR2: SEHNR, FQNEAQ (reference sequence). The CDR3 is 14 amino acids. V was shortened by 1 base and J by 2 bases, with 8 bases between the two germline ends. The CDR3, as DNA: TGTGCCAGCAGCTTAGATCGGGTTCAAGAGACCCAGTACTTC. Its translation is CASSLDRVQETQYF.

CDR3 DNA sequence: TGTGCCAGCAGCCTAACTACAGGGTTGTTAGAGACCCAGTACTTC. Residues: CASSLTTGLLETQYF. The rearrangement uses TRBV5-6 and TRBJ2-5; maybe TRBD1 (6 bases). The CDR3 totals 15 residues. Looked up from germline, CDR1 is SGHDT and CDR2 is YYEEEE. V lost 4 bases, J lost 4 bases, and 17 bases lay in between.

The chain uses TRBV5-1 and TRBJ1-2, with D unclear. The V and J ends lost 0 bases and 5 bases respectively, with 14 bases between them. CDR1 is SGHRS, CDR2 YFSETQ, per germline. The CDR3 length is 15 residues. This chain's CDR3 is CASSLGATEGYGYTF. The CDR3 DNA reads as TGCGCCAGCAGCTTGGGGGCCACGGAAGGATATGGCTACACCTTC.

The CDR3 protein is CASGQGLRGLDLFGEQYF. CDR3 nucleotide sequence: TGTGCTAGTGGTCAGGGACTGAGGGGACTAGATCTATTCGGCGAGCAGTACTTC. The rearrangement links TRBV12-5 to TRBJ2-7; the match to TRBD2 covers 8 bases. Trimming took 5 bases from V and 6 from J; bases not matched to a gene: 21. The germline V gene has CDR1 LGHNT and CDR2 FRNRAP. This CDR3 is 18 amino acids long.

This chain links TRBV2 with TRBJ2-2; no reliable D call. The CDR3 sequence is 12 residues long. Trimming removed 6 bases at V and 1 base at J, with 3 bases between. Per germline, CDR1 SNHLY and CDR2 FYNNEI. The CDR3 DNA sequence: TGTGCCAGCAGGAGGAACACCGGGGAGCTGTTTTTT. Translation: CASRRNTGELFF.

The V call is TRBV5-1, the J call TRBJ1-4; 8 positions match TRBD1. Looked up from germline, CDR1 is SGHRS and CDR2 is YFSETQ. The CDR3 is 14 residues long. The trim removed 3 bases at V and 5 bases at J, leaving 3 bases unmatched. The CDR3, as DNA: TGCGCCAGCAGCTCGGGACAGGCAAATGAAAAACTGTTTTTT. It yields the protein CASSSGQANEKLFF. The full variable domain, in which reference TRBV5-1 and TRBJ1-4 provide the parts outside the CDR3, is KAGVTQTPRYLIKTRGQQVTLSCSPISGHRSVSWYQQTPGQGLQFLFEYFSETQRNKGNFPGRFSGRQFSNSRSEMNVSTLELGDSALYLCASSSGQANEKLFFGSGTQLSVL.

V usage is TRBV9 and J usage is TRBJ1-1; a possible D gene is TRBD1 (5 bases). The germline V gene has CDR1 SGDLS and CDR2 YYNGEE. This CDR3 region has 12 residues. The V end was cut by 4 bases, the J end by 5 bases, with 9 bases between. The CDR3 DNA sequence: TGTGCCAGCAGCCTACCAGGGACTGAAGCTTTCTTT. Encoded protein: CASSLPGTEAFF.

The chain employs TRBV29-1 and TRBJ2-3; weak D call: TRBD2 (7 bases). The V and J ends lost 6 bases and 6 bases respectively, with 16 bases between them. The CDR3 is 13 amino acids. Germline lookup yields CDR1 SQVTM and CDR2 ANQGSEA. The CDR3 coding sequence is TGCAGCGTGGGGGGCGGGAGTAGGGATACGCAGTATTTT. Translation gives CSVGGGSRDTQYF.

A few counts support this clone. The chain employs TRBV9 and TRBJ2-3; the match to TRBD1 covers 10 bases. Trimming at V came to 0 bases and at J to 4 bases, leaving 11 bases not matched to a gene. Germline V gives CDR1 SGDLS, CDR2 YYNGEE. The CDR3 consists of 18 residues. The CDR3 sequence is CASSVAGGGQGRPDTQYF. The CDR3 nucleotides read TGTGCCAGCAGCGTAGCTGGAGGGGGACAGGGGCGACCAGATACGCAGTATTTT. The full variable domain, with the rest looked up from reference TRBV9 and TRBJ2-3, is DSGVTQTPKHLITATGQRVTLRCSPRSGDLSVYWYQQSLDQGLQFLIQYYNGEERAKGNILERFSAQQFPDLHSELNLSSLELGDSALYFCASSVAGGGQGRPDTQYFGPGTRLTVL.